These 24 T cell receptor beta chains came from one sample sequenced in a study of shared clonotypes between healthy human individuals. The data were produced by immunoSEQ multiplex PCR, yet TCRdb's version contains in-frame clones alone and is incomplete. The sample includes around 560,000 clones, about 95% of them seen just once. CD45RO-negative, CCR7-selected cells formed the naive CD8 fraction, which excluded terminally differentiated effector memory CD45RA+ cells. The sequenced sample was naive CD8+ T cells sorted from blood. These receptors originate from a woman aged 25 to 45 in good health.

This chain links TRBV6-5 with TRBJ1-4, with a tentative D call TRBD1 (6 bases). Germline V gives CDR1 MNHEY, CDR2 SVGAGI. The V and J ends lost 6 bases and 7 bases respectively, with 18 bases between them. This CDR3 spans 15 amino acids. DNA of the CDR3: TGTGCCAGCAGCCAAGGGGGGGAGGAGAGTGAAAAACTGTTTTTT. It codes for CASSQGGEESEKLFF.

V gene TRBV14 combines with J gene TRBJ2-1; D not certain. The CDR3 runs 13 residues. Per germline, CDR1 SGHDN and CDR2 FVKESK. V shed 1 base and J shed 9 bases, with 10 bases lying between them. DNA for the CDR3: TGTGCCAGCAGCCAAGCGCAGGTAATTGAGCAGTTCTTC. As protein: CASSQAQVIEQFF. The full variable domain, rest sourced from reference TRBV14 and TRBJ2-1, is EAGVTQFPSHSVIEKGQTVTLRCDPISGHDNLYWYRRVMGKEIKFLLHFVKESKQDESGMPNNRFLAERTGGTYSTLKVQPAELEDSGVYFCASSQAQVIEQFFGPGTRLTVL.

This sequence joins TRBV28 and TRBJ1-1, with unresolved D. The CDR3 length is 15 residues. Trimming took off 1 base at V and 0 bases at J, with 9 bases between the two ends. Germline loops: CDR1 MDHEN, CDR2 SYDVKM. CDR3 in DNA: TGTGCCAGCAGTTTATTCCCAAGTATGAACACTGAAGCTTTCTTT. Protein sequence: CASSLFPSMNTEAFF.

V usage is TRBV7-8 and J usage is TRBJ1-2, with 7 bases identical to TRBD1. The CDR3 length is 18 residues. V shed 5 bases and J 0 bases; nucleotides not matched to a gene: 15. Germline V lookup: CDR1 SGHVS, CDR2 FQNEAQ. CDR3 sequence (DNA): TGTGCCAGCAGCACAGGGGCGGGGAGGGTATTAGCTAACTATGGCTACACCTTC. It codes for CASSTGAGRVLANYGYTF.

The gene calls are TRBV7-9 and TRBJ2-2; TRBD1 agrees at 8 bases. The V segment lost 5 bases and the J segment 1 base; nucleotides outside the gene matches: 3. Per germline, CDR1 SEHNR and CDR2 FQNEAQ (reference sequence). This CDR3 comprises 15 residues. This CDR3 reads CASSRDRRNTGELFF. The CDR3 DNA is TGTGCCAGCAGCCGGGACAGGAGGAACACCGGGGAGCTGTTTTTT.

The chain combines TRBV7-8 with TRBJ1-5, with a possible D match to TRBD1 (5 bases). Per germline, CDR1 SGHVS and CDR2 FQNEAQ. The length of the CDR3 is 15 residues. V was shortened by 0 bases and J by 3 bases, with 9 bases between the two germline ends. DNA for the CDR3: TGTGCCAGCAGCTTAGCAGGGGTGGCCAATCAGCCCCAGCATTTT. This gives the protein CASSLAGVANQPQHF.

This sequence joins TRBV5-6 and TRBJ2-7; possibly TRBD1 or TRBD2 for D (7 bases each). V lost 3 bases and J 0 bases, leaving 25 bases between the germline ends. Germline V gives CDR1 SGHDT, CDR2 YYEEEE. The CDR3 runs to 19 residues. The CDR3 here is CASSSGTAILAPLSYEQYF. The CDR3 bases are TGTGCCAGCAGCTCGGGGACAGCCATACTAGCGCCTCTCTCCTACGAGCAGTACTTC.

The chain links TRBV27 to TRBJ2-5, with 11 bases fitting TRBD2. Trimming took 5 bases from V and 2 from J; bases not matched to a gene: 7. Germline assignment: CDR1 MNHEY and CDR2 SMNVEV (reference sequence). This CDR3 spans 16 amino acids. CDR3 sequence (DNA): TGTGCCAGCAGTGGGCGCAGGACTAGCGGGCAAGAGACCCAGTACTTC. This encodes CASSGRRTSGQETQYF.

The V gene is TRBV27, the J gene TRBJ1-1; D gene unclear. Deletions cut 3 bases from V and 3 bases from J, with 11 bases between. The CDR3 contains 14 residues. Looked up from germline, CDR1 is MNHEY and CDR2 is SMNVEV (reference sequence). The CDR3 reads CASSFGPAHTEAFF. The CDR3 coding sequence is TGTGCCAGCAGTTTCGGGCCAGCACACACTGAAGCTTTCTTT.

V is TRBV19 and J is TRBJ1-1; possibly TRBD1 for D (6 bases). The length of the CDR3 is 12 residues. V was clipped by 9 bases and J by 2 bases, with 10 bases between them. Germline CDR1 reads LNHDA; CDR2 reads SQIVND (reference sequence). CDR3 sequence (DNA): TGTGCCAGCCTACAGGGCAACACTGAAGCTTTCTTT. This gives the protein CASLQGNTEAFF.

The chain is built from TRBV27 and TRBJ1-2; no definite D call. V lost 4 bases and J 6 bases, leaving 15 bases between the germline ends. Germline V gene lookup returns CDR1 MNHEY and CDR2 SMNVEV (reference sequence). The CDR3 contains 14 residues. The CDR3 DNA follows: TGTGCCAGCAGTTCTGGAGGGTTGGCGAATGGCTACACCTTC. It translates to CASSSGGLANGYTF.

The chain employs TRBV2 and TRBJ1-5; D not resolved. The CDR3 runs 13 residues. The germline V gene encodes CDR1 SNHLY and CDR2 FYNNEI. The V gene lost 5 bases and the J gene lost 1 base, with 6 bases spanning the gap. The CDR3 coding sequence is TGTGCCAGCAGTAAGACAAGCAATCAGCCCCAGCATTTT. This gives the protein CASSKTSNQPQHF.

The chain employs TRBV7-8 and TRBJ2-7, with a weak D call TRBD2 (5 bases). The CDR3 has 15 amino acids. In germline, CDR1 is SGHVS, CDR2 FQNEAQ. The ends were cut back, 4 bases at V and 5 bases at J, with 18 bases in the middle. CDR3 amino acids: CASSSRVSWADEQYF. CDR3 in DNA: TGTGCCAGCAGCTCGAGGGTTTCGTGGGCCGACGAGCAGTACTTC. Supplemented by reference TRBV7-8 and TRBJ2-7, the full variable domain reads GAGVSQSPRYKVAKRGQDVALRCDPISGHVSLFWYQQALGQGPEFLTYFQNEAQLDKSGLPSDRFFAERPEGSVSTLKIQRTQQEDSAVYLCASSSRVSWADEQYFGPGTRLTVT.

This chain uses TRBV9 with TRBJ2-1; 12 bases fit TRBD2. J was trimmed by 7 bases and V by 4 bases; bases with no gene match: 9. The CDR3 length is 16 residues. Germline V gene sequence: CDR1 SGDLS, CDR2 YYNGEE. The CDR3 sequence: CASSSRGLAGSNEQFF. DNA for the CDR3: TGTGCCAGCAGCTCCCGTGGACTAGCGGGATCGAATGAGCAGTTCTTC.

The chain combines TRBV28 with TRBJ2-5; 10 nucleotides line up with TRBD1. V shed 6 bases and J 2 bases; nucleotides not matched to a gene: 9. CDR3 size: 16 residues. CDR1 and CDR2 (germline): MDHEN, SYDVKM. The CDR3 reads CASSPPGQGKQETQYF. CDR3 nucleotides: TGTGCCAGCAGCCCCCCGGGACAGGGGAAACAAGAGACCCAGTACTTC.

This clone was counted a single time. The V and J genes are TRBV19 and TRBJ2-5; D possibly uses TRBD1 or TRBD2 (5 bases each). The DNA end is a closer match to TRBJ2-7, so the J assignment may be wrong. Germline V lookup: CDR1 LNHDA, CDR2 SQIVND (reference sequence). This CDR3 is 14 amino acids long. The CDR3, as DNA: TGTGCCAGTAGTATACTGGGGGAAGCCTACGAGCAGTACTTC. Translating gives CASSILGEAYEQYF.

The chain carries TRBV6-5 and TRBJ2-7; the D gene could be TRBD1 or TRBD2 (6 bases each). Per germline, CDR1 MNHEY and CDR2 SVGAGI. With 2 bases removed from V and 3 bases from J, the gap between germline ends came to 14 bases. The CDR3 consists of 15 residues. In DNA form, the CDR3 reads TGTGCCAGCAGTTACGGGGGGCGCATGTACTACGAGCAGTACTTC. As protein: CASSYGGRMYYEQYF.

As regards this clone: Different DNA sequences within this sample yield the same CDR3. The V call is TRBV7-9, the J call TRBJ2-5; 8 bases map to TRBD1. From germline, CDR1 is SEHNR and CDR2 FQNEAQ (reference sequence). CDR3 length: 13 amino acids. The trim removed 4 bases at V and 5 bases at J, leaving 3 bases unmatched. This CDR3 reads CASSSPGGETQYF. The CDR3 coding sequence is TGTGCCAGCAGCTCACCAGGGGGCGAGACCCAGTACTTC.

The chain uses TRBV7-7 and TRBJ2-7; tentatively, D is TRBD2 (6 bases). Deletions cut 3 bases from V and 2 bases from J, with 8 bases between. CDR1 is SSHAT, CDR2 FNYEAQ, per germline (reference sequence). The CDR3 covers 13 residues. The DNA for the CDR3 is TGTGCCAGCAGCTTGCGGGAAACCTACGAGCAGTACTTC. Its translation: CASSLRETYEQYF.

In this sample, this clone turned up once. The gene calls are TRBV6-4 and TRBJ1-2; D is undetermined. V lost 0 bases to trimming and J lost 8 bases, with 10 bases between them. Germline CDR1 and CDR2: MRHNA and SNTAGT. The CDR3 is 13 amino acids. The CDR3: CASSDSPEDGYTF. Here the CDR3 DNA reads TGTGCCAGCAGTGACTCTCCGGAGGACGGCTACACCTTC.

The chain recombines TRBV28 with TRBJ2-7; 9 nucleotides line up with TRBD1. Germline lookup yields CDR1 MDHEN and CDR2 SYDVKM. CDR3 length: 13 amino acids. Trimming cost V 7 bases and J 2 bases; bases outside gene matches: 3. The DNA of the CDR3 is TGTGCCAGCATGTGGACAGGGGCCTACGAGCAGTACTTC. Translated, it gives CASMWTGAYEQYF. Filled out from reference TRBV28 and TRBJ2-7, the complete variable domain reads DVKVTQSSRYLVKRTGEKVFLECVQDMDHENMFWYRQDPGLGLRLIYFSYDVKMKEKGDIPEGYSVSREKKERFSLILESASTNQTSMYLCASMWTGAYEQYFGPGTRLTVT.

The chain carries TRBV28 and TRBJ2-7, with 7 bases lining up with TRBD1. Germline trimming cut 6 bases from V and 2 bases from J; bases unmatched to any gene: 7. The CDR3 is 14 residues long. Germline V gene data show CDR1 as MDHEN and CDR2 as SYDVKM. DNA of the CDR3: TGTGCCAGCAGCCGACCGGGACAGACCTACGAGCAGTACTTC. Translation: CASSRPGQTYEQYF.

J is TRBJ2-3 and V is TRBV2; 9 bases agree with TRBD2. V lost 0 bases and J lost 2; bases outside the gene matches: 6. The CDR3 has 17 amino acids. Germline V gene sequence: CDR1 SNHLY, CDR2 FYNNEI. The CDR3 DNA is TGTGCCAGCAGTGAAGCCCCGCTAGCGGGGCCCACAGATACGCAGTATTTT. Translation gives CASSEAPLAGPTDTQYF.

V usage is TRBV28 and J usage is TRBJ2-7; D might be TRBD2 (5 bases). Trimming cost V 7 bases and J 2 bases, with 12 bases left between them. The CDR3 extends over 13 amino acids. Germline V gives CDR1 MDHEN, CDR2 SYDVKM. The CDR3 nucleotides read TGTGCCAGCAACACCCTGGGAGCCTACGAGCAGTACTTC. This gives the protein CASNTLGAYEQYF. Based on the CDR3 plus reference TRBV28 and TRBJ2-7, the full variable domain is DVKVTQSSRYLVKRTGEKVFLECVQDMDHENMFWYRQDPGLGLRLIYFSYDVKMKEKGDIPEGYSVSREKKERFSLILESASTNQTSMYLCASNTLGAYEQYFGPGTRLTVT.